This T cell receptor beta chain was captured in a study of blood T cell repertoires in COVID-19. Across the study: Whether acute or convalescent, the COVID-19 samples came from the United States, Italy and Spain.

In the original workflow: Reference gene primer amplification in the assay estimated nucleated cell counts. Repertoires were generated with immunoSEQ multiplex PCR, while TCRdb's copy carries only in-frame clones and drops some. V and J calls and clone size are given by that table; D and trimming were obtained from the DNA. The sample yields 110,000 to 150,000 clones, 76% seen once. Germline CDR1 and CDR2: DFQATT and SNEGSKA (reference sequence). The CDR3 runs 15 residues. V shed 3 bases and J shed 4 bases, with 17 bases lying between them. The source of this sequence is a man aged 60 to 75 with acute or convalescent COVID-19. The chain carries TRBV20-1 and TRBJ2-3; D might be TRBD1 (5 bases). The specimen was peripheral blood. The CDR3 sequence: CSASGTGWAPDTQYF. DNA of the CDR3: TGCAGTGCTAGTGGTACAGGTTGGGCCCCAGATACGCAGTATTTT.